This passage covers 19 T cell receptor beta chains from one sample sequenced in a study of blood T cell repertoires in COVID-19. Generated by immunoSEQ multiplex PCR, the TCRdb table keeps only in-frame clones and is missing some. The profile shows about 85,000 clones, 82% of them singletons. The sample consisted of peripheral blood. These receptors were collected from a woman of 80 years or more with acute or convalescent COVID-19.

The chain has TRBV3-1 (or the pseudogene TRBV3-2) and TRBJ1-1, with D hard to call. CDR3 length: 14 residues. CDR1 and CDR2 (germline): LGHDT, YNNKEL (reference sequence). The V end lost 0 bases, the J end lost 8 bases, and 13 bases lay between the germline ends. CDR3: CASSQEFGGREAFF. As DNA, the CDR3 is TGTGCCAGCAGCCAAGAATTCGGAGGAAGGGAAGCTTTCTTT.

V and J are TRBV7-9 and TRBJ2-7; the match to TRBD1 covers 9 bases. V lost 5 bases to trimming and J lost 3 bases; unmatched junction nucleotides: 11. Germline CDR1 SEHNR, CDR2 FQNEAQ (reference sequence). The CDR3 has 16 residues. In DNA form, the CDR3 reads TGTGCCAGCAGCCCTCCCGGGACAGGGTGGCTCTACGAGCAGTACTTC. Translation: CASSPPGTGWLYEQYF.

The genes are TRBV19 and TRBJ2-5, with 10 nucleotides matching TRBD1. The J segment lost 7 bases and the V segment lost 5 bases, leaving 7 bases of the junction unmatched. The CDR3 spans 14 residues. From germline, CDR1 is LNHDA and CDR2 SQIVND (reference sequence). The CDR3 sequence: CASSPGTGERTQYF. CDR3 nucleotides: TGTGCCAGTAGTCCGGGGACAGGGGAGCGGACCCAGTACTTC.

The V call is TRBV20-1, the J call TRBJ2-2; weak D call: TRBD2 (6 bases). Trimming stripped 5 bases from V and 8 bases from J, with 9 bases between. Germline V gives CDR1 DFQATT, CDR2 SNEGSKA (reference sequence). The CDR3 extends over 11 amino acids. The CDR3 DNA reads TGCAGTGCTGCGGGATGGGGGGAGCTGTTTTTT. The encoded protein is CSAAGWGELFF.

The chain recombines TRBV5-1 with TRBJ1-5; 11 bases align to TRBD1. Germline-derived CDR1 and CDR2 are SGHRS and YFSETQ. The length of the CDR3 is 16 residues. V lost 3 bases, J lost 1 base, and 3 bases stayed unmatched. For the CDR3, the DNA is TGCGCCAGCAGCTATGGGACAGGGGGGAGCAATCAGCCCCAGCATTTT. Translating it yields CASSYGTGGSNQPQHF.

The chain links TRBV19 to TRBJ1-5, with 10 bases that match TRBD1. Germline V gene lookup returns CDR1 LNHDA and CDR2 SQIVND (reference sequence). V gave up 7 bases and J gave up 5 bases; unmatched junction bases: 17. The CDR3 spans 18 residues. CDR3 DNA: TGTGCCAGTACCACACGGACAGGGGGTTCAATTGGTGATCAGCCCCAGCATTTT. This translates into CASTTRTGGSIGDQPQHF.

The chain joins TRBV10-1 to TRBJ2-4; TRBD1 matches 8 bases. From germline, CDR1 is WNHNN and CDR2 SYGVQD (reference sequence). This CDR3 is 15 amino acids long. V shed 2 bases, J shed 9 bases, and the junction held 9 bases outside the gene matches. The CDR3 protein is CASSETREGQGIQYF. The CDR3 region has the DNA TGCGCCAGCAGTGAGACCAGGGAAGGACAGGGCATTCAGTACTTC.

The chain is built from TRBV2 and TRBJ2-6, with TRBD1 matching 9 bases. Germline values: CDR1 SNHLY, CDR2 FYNNEI. This CDR3 has 17 residues. Trimming removed 8 bases from V and 2 bases from J; junction bases left unmatched: 10. CDR3 sequence reads: CASFLGQGFAGANVLTF. CDR3 in DNA: TGTGCCAGCTTTTTGGGACAGGGTTTTGCTGGGGCCAACGTCCTGACTTTC.

The rearrangement uses TRBV7-9 and TRBJ2-2; 10 bases align to TRBD1. The CDR3 has 17 residues. CDR1 and CDR2 (germline): SEHNR, FQNEAQ (reference sequence). J gave up 3 bases and V 7 bases, and 11 bases lay outside the gene matches. The CDR3 nucleotides are TGTGCCAGCAACCTACTCCGGACAGGGGGGTACACCGGGGAGCTGTTTTTT. Translating it yields CASNLLRTGGYTGELFF.

The CDR3 DNA reads TGTGCCAGCTCATCGACAGCTTTCTATGGCTACACCTTC. This encodes CASSSTAFYGYTF. The rearrangement joins TRBV18 to TRBJ1-2, with D maybe TRBD1 (5 bases). From germline, CDR1 is KGHSH and CDR2 LQKENI. The CDR3 extends over 13 amino acids. The ends were cut back, 5 bases at V and 4 bases at J, with 11 bases in the middle.

This clone was observed a few times. J is TRBJ2-3 and V is TRBV5-1; 8 bases agree with TRBD2. This CDR3 is 16 amino acids long. V gave up 4 bases and J gave up 6 bases; unmatched junction bases: 13. Germline CDR1 and CDR2: SGHRS and YFSETQ. CDR3 residues: CASSRGGLATVDTQYF. CDR3 nucleotide sequence: TGCGCCAGCAGCCGAGGCGGACTAGCAACGGTTGATACGCAGTATTTT.

The sample holds a few counts of this clone. The chain employs TRBV10-1 and TRBJ2-7, with TRBD1 identical over 8 bases. CDR1 is WNHNN and CDR2 is SYGVQD in the germline V gene (reference sequence). The length of the CDR3 is 14 residues. The V gene end was trimmed by 6 bases and the J gene end by 3 bases; junction bases not matched to a gene: 7. Written as DNA, the CDR3 is TGCGCCAGCAGGATATGGACAGGGCTCTACGAGCAGTACTTC. Translation gives CASRIWTGLYEQYF.

The V gene is TRBV5-1, the J gene TRBJ2-5; weak D call: TRBD1 (5 bases). Germline loops: CDR1 SGHRS, CDR2 YFSETQ. V was pared by 0 bases and J by 1 base, with 13 bases between. The CDR3 totals 16 residues. In nucleotides, the CDR3 is TGCGCCAGCAGCTTGGCGTTGGGGCCGGGCCAAGAGACCCAGTACTTC. Protein sequence: CASSLALGPGQETQYF.

This chain connects TRBV12-3 or TRBV12-4 to TRBJ2-7, with D possibly matching TRBD2 (5 bases). The V end was cut by 5 bases, the J end by 7 bases, with 15 bases between. The length of the CDR3 is 13 residues. The CDR3 region is CASSARVNVEQYF. CDR3 bases: TGTGCCAGCAGTGCGAGGGTCAATGTGGAGCAGTACTTC.

The chain employs TRBV6-5 and TRBJ2-7; 11 bases are shared with TRBD1. With 5 bases clipped from V and 6 bases from J, the junction kept 9 bases outside the gene matches. This CDR3 spans 15 amino acids. The germline V gene has CDR1 MNHEY and CDR2 SVGAGI. The CDR3 protein is CASSTGTGGKVEQYF. DNA for the CDR3: TGTGCCAGCAGTACCGGGACAGGGGGGAAAGTCGAGCAGTACTTC.

This chain connects TRBV19 to TRBJ1-5; 7 bases agree with TRBD1. V trimming: 4 bases; J trimming: 5 bases; junction bases outside the gene matches: 14. CDR3 length: 17 residues. In germline, CDR1 is LNHDA, CDR2 SQIVND (reference sequence). CDR3 sequence (DNA): TGTGCCAGTAGTACCCTACCGGGACAGTCCCCACATCAGCCCCAGCATTTT. Amino acid sequence: CASSTLPGQSPHQPQHF.

This rearrangement joins TRBV6-5 to TRBJ1-2, with 9 bases aligning to TRBD1. CDR3 length equals 15 residues. V shed 5 bases, J shed 2 bases, and the junction held 6 bases outside the gene matches. From germline, CDR1 is MNHEY and CDR2 SVGAGI. CDR3: CASSRDRGSNYGYTF. The DNA of the CDR3 is TGTGCCAGCAGTAGAGACAGGGGGTCGAACTATGGCTACACCTTC.

This chain uses TRBV19 with TRBJ2-7; tentative D call: TRBD2 (6 bases). Trimming cost V 5 bases and J 5 bases, with 16 bases left between them. From germline, CDR1 is LNHDA and CDR2 SQIVND (reference sequence). The CDR3 is made up of 14 amino acids. The CDR3 bases are TGTGCCAGTAGTCTCATTGGAGGGATCGACGAGCAGTACTTC. Its protein product is CASSLIGGIDEQYF.

The chain combines TRBV19 with TRBJ1-2, with 8 positions matching TRBD1. Germline V gene lookup returns CDR1 LNHDA and CDR2 SQIVND (reference sequence). Trimming removed 6 bases from V and 3 bases from J; junction bases left unmatched: 9. The CDR3 has 15 residues. The DNA for the CDR3 is TGTGCCAGTAGGGGGAAAGCAGGGGGCGACTATGGCTACACCTTC. As protein: CASRGKAGGDYGYTF.